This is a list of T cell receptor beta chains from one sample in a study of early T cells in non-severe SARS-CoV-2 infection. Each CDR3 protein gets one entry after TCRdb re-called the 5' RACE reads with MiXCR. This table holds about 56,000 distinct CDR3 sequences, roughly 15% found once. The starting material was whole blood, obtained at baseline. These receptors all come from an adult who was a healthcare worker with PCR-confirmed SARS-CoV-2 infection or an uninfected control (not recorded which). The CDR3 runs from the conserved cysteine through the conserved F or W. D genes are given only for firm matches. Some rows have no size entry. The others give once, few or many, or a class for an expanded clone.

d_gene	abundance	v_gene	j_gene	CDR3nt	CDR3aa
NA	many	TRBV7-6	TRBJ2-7	TGTGCCAGCAGCTTAAGTCCCTCTGTTGAGCAGTACTTC	CASSLSPSVEQYF
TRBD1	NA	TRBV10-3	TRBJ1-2	TGTGCCACCCGCAGCTCGACAGGGGAGGGGGATGGCTACACCTTC	CATRSSTGEGDGYTF
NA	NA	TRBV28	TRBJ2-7	TGTGCCAGCAGTTTATTTGGGGGCTATTACGAGCAGTACTTC	CASSLFGGYYEQYF
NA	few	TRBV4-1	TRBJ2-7	TGCGCCAGCAGCCAAGAACCTATTGGAGGGGGGTCCGCCTACGAGCAGTACTTC	CASSQEPIGGGSAYEQYF
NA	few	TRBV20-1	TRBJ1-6	TGCAGTGCCGGAGGACGGGATAATTCACCCCTCCACTTT	CSAGGRDNSPLHF
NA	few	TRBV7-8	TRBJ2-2	TGTGCCAGCAGCCAAAGTGGGGGTGCCACCGGGGAGCTGTTTTTT	CASSQSGGATGELFF
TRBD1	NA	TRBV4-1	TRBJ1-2	TGCGCCAGCAGCCAAGCGCGGACAGGGTACTATGGCTACACCTTC	CASSQARTGYYGYTF
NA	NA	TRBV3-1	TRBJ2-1	TGTGCCAGCAGCCTCACAGGGGAGCAGTTCTTC	CASSLTGEQFF
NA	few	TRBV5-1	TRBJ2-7	TGCGCCAGCAGCTTGGTACAGGCTTCCTACGAGCAGTACTTC	CASSLVQASYEQYF
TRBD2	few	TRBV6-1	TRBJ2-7	TGTGCCAGCAGTGTAGTGCGTCTAGCGGGGCCCTACGAGCAGTACTTC	CASSVVRLAGPYEQYF
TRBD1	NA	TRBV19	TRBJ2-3	TGTGCCAGTAGTTCGGACAGGGACGCAGATACGCAGTATTTT	CASSSDRDADTQYF
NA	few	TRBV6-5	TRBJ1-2	TGTGCCAGCAGGGAAGGGAGGGATTGGAACTATGGCTACACCTTC	CASREGRDWNYGYTF
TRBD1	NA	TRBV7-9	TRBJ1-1	TGTGCCAGCAGCTCCCTCCGGGACAGGGGCTTTCCGAAGCTTTTCTTT	CASSSLRDRGFPKLFF
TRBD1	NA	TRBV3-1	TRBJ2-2	TGTGCCAGCAGCCTGTGGACAGGGACGAACACCGGGGAGCTGTTTTTT	CASSLWTGTNTGELFF
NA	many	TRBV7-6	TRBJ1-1	TGTGCCAGCAGCTTACAGGGTTTGAACACTGAAGCTTTCTTT	CASSLQGLNTEAFF
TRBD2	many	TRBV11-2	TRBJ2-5	TGTGCCAGCAGCTTTCGGGTAGCGGGAGTTGGGGCGCGAGAGACCCAGTACTTC	CASSFRVAGVGARETQYF
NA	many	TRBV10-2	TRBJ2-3	TGCGCCAGCAGTCAGAGTGATACGCAGTATTTT	CASSQSDTQYF
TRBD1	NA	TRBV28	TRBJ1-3	TGTGCCAGCAGCCCTCAGGGGGGGGCTGGAAACACCATATATTTT	CASSPQGGAGNTIYF
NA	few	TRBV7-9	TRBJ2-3	TGTGCCAGCAGCTCCACGGCCGGGGAAGTTGCAGATACGCAGTATTTT	CASSSTAGEVADTQYF
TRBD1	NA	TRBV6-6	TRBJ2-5	TGTGCCAGCAGTTTTACCTTCCGACGAGGGACAGCTAGGGAGACCCAGTACTTC	CASSFTFRRGTARETQYF
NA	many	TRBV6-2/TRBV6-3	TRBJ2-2	TGTGCCAGCAAAATCCTAACGGGGAACACCGGGGAGCTGTTTTTT	CASKILTGNTGELFF
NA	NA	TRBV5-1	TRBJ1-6	TGCGCCAGCAGCTCCAATGTCGAGTCGAATTCACCCCTCCACTTT	CASSSNVESNSPLHF